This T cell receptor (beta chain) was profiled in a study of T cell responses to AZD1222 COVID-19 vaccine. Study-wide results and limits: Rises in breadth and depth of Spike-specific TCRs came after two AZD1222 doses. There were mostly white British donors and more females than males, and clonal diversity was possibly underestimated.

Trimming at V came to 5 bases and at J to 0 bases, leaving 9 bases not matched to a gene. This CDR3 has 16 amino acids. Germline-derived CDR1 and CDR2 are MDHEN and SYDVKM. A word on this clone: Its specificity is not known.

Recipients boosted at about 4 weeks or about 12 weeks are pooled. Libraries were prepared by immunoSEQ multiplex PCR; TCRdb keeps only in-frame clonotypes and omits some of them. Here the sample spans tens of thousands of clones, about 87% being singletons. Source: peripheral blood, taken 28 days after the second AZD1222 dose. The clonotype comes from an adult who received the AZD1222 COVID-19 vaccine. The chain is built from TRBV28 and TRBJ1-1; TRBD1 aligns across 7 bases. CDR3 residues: CASSTLTGTVNTEAFF. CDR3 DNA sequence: TGTGCCAGCAGTACCCTTACCGGGACAGTGAACACTGAAGCTTTCTTT.